One sample yielded the 23 T cell receptor beta chains listed below, sequenced in a study of T cell responses to AZD1222 COVID-19 vaccine (dated by TCRdb to the early 2020s). Library generation was performed with the immunoSEQ multiplex PCR assay. The table was pulled from immuneACCESS by TCRdb, which kept in-frame rearrangements only. Such tables lose some clones; where checked, under half of the loss comes from unresolved V genes, and the rest has no known cause. This sample is represented by about 76,000 clones; more than 90% of them were singletons. The biggest ten clones account for 3.5% to 5% of the sample. This specimen's time point label, per the study, means: baseline before first vaccination. This specimen consisted of peripheral blood, obtained on day 0 of AZD1222 vaccination. These receptors originate from an adult in good health.

The CDR3 is CASVFQETQYF. CDR3 bases: TGTGCCAGCGTATTTCAAGAGACCCAGTACTTC. The chain is built from TRBV2 and TRBJ2-5; no clear D gene. This CDR3 is 11 amino acids long. V lost 8 bases and J 2 bases, leaving 6 bases between the germline ends. Germline-derived CDR1 and CDR2 are SNHLY and FYNNEI.

This clone has just one count. This sequence joins TRBV18 and TRBJ2-7; possibly TRBD2 for D (6 bases). Germline lookup yields CDR1 KGHSH and CDR2 LQKENI. The V end lost 1 base, the J end lost 6 bases, and 16 bases lay between the germline ends. The CDR3 sequence is 15 residues long. The CDR3 DNA is TGTGCCAGCTCACCACTGGAGGGTCCCGGAGGCGAGCAGTACTTC. It encodes CASSPLEGPGGEQYF.

The chain recombines TRBV19 with TRBJ2-1; the match to TRBD2 covers 9 bases. CDR1 and CDR2 from the germline V gene are LNHDA and SQIVND (reference sequence). This CDR3 spans 16 amino acids. The V segment lost 5 bases and the J segment 9 bases; nucleotides outside the gene matches: 14. The chain's CDR3 is CASSPYSSGASSEQFF. The CDR3 DNA reads as TGTGCCAGTAGTCCCTACTCTAGCGGGGCCTCGTCTGAGCAGTTCTTC.

The chain carries TRBV5-1 and TRBJ1-2; a weak D match, TRBD1 (6 bases). The germline gives CDR1 SGHRS, CDR2 YFSETQ. This CDR3 comprises 13 residues. This CDR3 reads CASGAESNYGYTF. The CDR3 coding sequence is TGCGCTTCGGGGGCAGAGTCTAACTATGGCTACACCTTC.

The chain combines TRBV10-3 with TRBJ2-7; D is unclear. Trimming cost V 5 bases and J 4 bases, with 12 bases left between them. This CDR3 region has 13 residues. Per the germline V gene, CDR1 is ENHRY and CDR2 is SYGVKD. The CDR3 sequence is CAISQEIWYEQYF. CDR3 coding DNA: TGTGCCATCAGTCAGGAGATTTGGTACGAGCAGTACTTC.

This chain connects TRBV5-1 to TRBJ1-4; maybe TRBD1 (5 bases). This CDR3 comprises 15 residues. Germline CDR1 is SGHRS and CDR2 is YFSETQ. V lost 0 bases and J lost 7, with 13 bases in between. The CDR3 nucleotides are TGCGCCAGCAGCTTGGGGGGCCTAAGGGGTGAAAAACTGTTTTTT. Encoded protein: CASSLGGLRGEKLFF. The entire variable domain, with the rest obtained from reference TRBV5-1 and TRBJ1-4, is as follows: KAGVTQTPRYLIKTRGQQVTLSCSPISGHRSVSWYQQTPGQGLQFLFEYFSETQRNKGNFPGRFSGRQFSNSRSEMNVSTLELGDSALYLCASSLGGLRGEKLFFGSGTQLSVL.

The chain joins TRBV5-1 to TRBJ2-1; D is ambiguous. Trimming removed 4 bases from V and 0 bases from J, with 11 bases in between. The CDR3 is made up of 15 amino acids. Germline CDR1 reads SGHRS; CDR2 reads YFSETQ. As DNA, the CDR3 is TGCGCCAGCAGCAACCAGATAAACTCCTACAATGAGCAGTTCTTC. Protein product: CASSNQINSYNEQFF.

The J gene is TRBJ2-7, the V gene TRBV6-6; 10 nucleotides line up with TRBD2. CDR3 length: 21 amino acids. V lost 5 bases and J lost 0; bases outside the gene matches: 22. Germline lookup yields CDR1 MNHNY and CDR2 SVGAGI (reference sequence). CDR3: CASSRNDPSGGAIRSSYEQYF. In DNA, the CDR3 is TGTGCCAGCAGTCGAAACGATCCTAGCGGGGGCGCCATCCGAAGCTCCTACGAGCAGTACTTC.

With respect to this clone: The conserved phenylalanine or tryptophan normally closing the CDR3 is absent here, so this likely arose from a read error. It is unclear where the CDR3 begins or ends on the DNA, so no DNA is shown, and the CDR3 is as TCRdb lists it. The CDR3 loop is CASRSSLPPAPEVRLRT. The gene calls are TRBV5-4 and TRBJ1-2. The CDR3 extends over 17 residues, inclusive of both ends. The germline V gene encodes CDR1 SGHNT and CDR2 YYREEE (reference sequence).

The chain recombines TRBV9 with TRBJ2-7, with D perhaps TRBD1 (8 bases). The CDR3 spans 15 residues. The ends were cut back, 2 bases at V and 2 bases at J, with 14 bases in the middle. Germline CDR1 and CDR2: SGDLS and YYNGEE. The CDR3 nucleotides read TGTGCCAGCAGCGTGGGAGGGGACAGGACCTACGAGCAGTACTTC. It translates to CASSVGGDRTYEQYF.

The chain uses TRBV30 and TRBJ2-1, with TRBD1 identical over 9 bases. Unmatched junction bases numbered 6, after V lost 2 bases and J lost 7 bases. CDR3 length: 14 residues. Germline V gene sequence: CDR1 GTSNPN, CDR2 SVGIG (reference sequence). Here the CDR3 reads CAWSPRGQGNEQFF. The CDR3 nucleotides are TGTGCCTGGAGTCCGCGGGGACAGGGTAATGAGCAGTTCTTC.

The chain couples TRBV24-1 to TRBJ2-1; D gene ambiguous. Germline values: CDR1 KGHDR, CDR2 SFDVKD. V dropped 3 bases and J dropped 5 bases, with 10 bases sitting between them. The CDR3 length is 14 residues. The CDR3 nucleotides read TGTGCCACCAGTGATCTGAGACTTAACAATGAGCAGTTCTTC. This translates into CATSDLRLNNEQFF.

V gene TRBV3-1 (or the pseudogene TRBV3-2) combines with J gene TRBJ2-1; D is uncertain. The CDR3 is made up of 14 amino acids. CDR1 is LGHDT and CDR2 is YNNKEL in the germline V gene (reference sequence). Between the trimmed V and J ends, which lost 4 bases and 9 bases, there was a span of 16 bases. CDR3 nucleotide sequence: TGTGCCAGCAGCCCACTCGTAACTCTCAGTGAGCAGTTCTTC. This codes for CASSPLVTLSEQFF.

The gene calls are TRBV19 and TRBJ2-7; 9 bases fit TRBD2. Germline V gene data show CDR1 as LNHDA and CDR2 as SQIVND (reference sequence). The trim removed 3 bases at V and 1 base at J, leaving 4 bases unmatched. CDR3 length: 15 amino acids. The CDR3 is CASSIDAGGSYEQYF. The CDR3 DNA is TGTGCCAGTAGTATCGACGCGGGAGGGTCCTACGAGCAGTACTTC.

The rearrangement links TRBV10-1 to TRBJ2-7, with 8 bases fitting TRBD2. Trimming removed 7 bases from V and 3 bases from J; junction bases left unmatched: 17. The CDR3 totals 17 residues. Germline V lookup: CDR1 WNHNN, CDR2 SYGVQD (reference sequence). The CDR3 protein is CASTPLMDGGRFYEQYF. The CDR3 nucleotides read TGCGCCAGCACTCCGCTGATGGATGGCGGGAGGTTCTACGAGCAGTACTTC.

V gene TRBV13 combines with J gene TRBJ1-5; D possibly corresponds to TRBD1 (5 bases). The ends were cut back, 0 bases at V and 7 bases at J, with 13 bases in the middle. The CDR3 runs to 15 residues. CDR1 PRHDT and CDR2 FYEKMQ come from the germline V gene (reference sequence). The CDR3: CASSLGITRGQPQHF. The CDR3 region has the DNA TGTGCCAGCAGCTTAGGTATAACTCGGGGGCAGCCCCAGCATTTT.

The chain combines TRBV30 with TRBJ1-1; possible D gene TRBD1, 5 bases. The CDR3 runs 14 residues. The ends were cut back, 0 bases at V and 10 bases at J, with 18 bases in the middle. Germline-derived CDR1 and CDR2 are GTSNPN and SVGIG (reference sequence). The chain's CDR3 is CAWSVKALAGRAFF. The CDR3 DNA reads as TGTGCCTGGAGTGTAAAGGCCCTGGCAGGGAGAGCTTTCTTT.

The CDR3 DNA is TGCGCCAGCAGCTTGGCCGGGAGTTACGAGCAGTACTTC. It encodes CASSLAGSYEQYF. J is TRBJ2-7 and V is TRBV5-1, with D perhaps TRBD2 (6 bases). Trimming removed 0 bases from V and 4 bases from J, with 8 bases in between. In germline, CDR1 is SGHRS, CDR2 YFSETQ. The CDR3 covers 13 residues. The full variable domain, in which reference TRBV5-1 and TRBJ2-7 provide the parts outside the CDR3, is KAGVTQTPRYLIKTRGQQVTLSCSPISGHRSVSWYQQTPGQGLQFLFEYFSETQRNKGNFPGRFSGRQFSNSRSEMNVSTLELGDSALYLCASSLAGSYEQYFGPGTRLTVT.

CDR3 loop: CASSLLGTGSYEQYF. The CDR3 DNA reads TGTGCCAGCAGCTTGTTGGGGACAGGTTCCTACGAGCAGTACTTC. J is TRBJ2-7 and V is TRBV5-6; the match to TRBD1 covers 8 bases. CDR1 is SGHDT, CDR2 YYEEEE, per germline. The V segment lost 1 base and the J segment 1 base; nucleotides outside the gene matches: 4. The CDR3 length is 15 residues.

The V call is TRBV30, the J call TRBJ1-2; D perhaps matches TRBD1 (5 bases). CDR3 length: 14 amino acids. V dropped 6 bases and J dropped 4 bases, with 18 bases sitting between them. CDR1 and CDR2 (germline): GTSNPN, SVGIG (reference sequence). In nucleotides, the CDR3 is TGTGCCTGCCCATCCTGGGACGGAGCCTATGGCTACACCTTC. Its protein is CACPSWDGAYGYTF.

This chain uses TRBV7-8 with TRBJ1-1; 8 bases are a match to TRBD1. The germline V gene encodes CDR1 SGHVS and CDR2 FQNEAQ. With 5 bases clipped from V and 5 bases from J, the junction kept 10 bases outside the gene matches. The CDR3 is made up of 15 amino acids. The CDR3 DNA reads as TGTGCCAGCAGCCGCCTCGGACAGGGAGTAACTGAAGCTTTCTTT. This codes for CASSRLGQGVTEAFF.

The chain joins TRBV7-3 to TRBJ1-2, with unresolved D. V lost 2 bases and J lost 6, with 16 bases in between. The CDR3 extends over 15 amino acids. Germline assignment: CDR1 SGHTA and CDR2 FQGTGA. In nucleotides, the CDR3 is TGTGCCAGCAGCTTAGATGGGTTCGGAAGGGATGGCTACACCTTC. Residues: CASSLDGFGRDGYTF.

The V call is TRBV13, the J call TRBJ1-1; possible D gene TRBD1, 5 bases. Germline CDR1 is PRHDT and CDR2 is FYEKMQ (reference sequence). Trimming took off 2 bases at V and 7 bases at J, with 17 bases between the two ends. This CDR3 is 15 amino acids long. This chain's CDR3 is CASSLKGPLPGEAFF. CDR3 DNA sequence: TGTGCCAGCAGCTTAAAGGGGCCGCTCCCGGGTGAAGCTTTCTTT.